A single count supports the clone carrying this T cell receptor beta chain. Its specificity is not known. Time point given: week 11, during vaccination. Doses of 300 ug of mutant IDH1 20-mer peptide were given with topical imiquimod. Sequencing used immunoSEQ multiplex PCR; TCRdb keeps in-frame clones, though not all of them. The sample yields over 95,000 clones, roughly nine tenths seen once. The data originate from a study of a mutant IDH1 vaccine in newly diagnosed glioma. The ends lost 5 bases at V and 0 bases at J; junction bases unmatched: 4. The CDR3 is 15 residues long. Per germline, CDR1 LNHDA and CDR2 SQIVND (reference sequence).

Source: PBMCs, taken from a glioma patient whose treatment included an IDH1 peptide vaccine. This sequence was found in a woman between 45 and 60 years old with glioma. The chain combines TRBV19 with TRBJ1-5, with TRBD1 matching 7 bases. The CDR3 region has the DNA TGTGCCAGTAGTGTGGGACAGACTAGCAATCAGCCCCAGCATTTT. Translating it yields CASSVGQTSNQPQHF.